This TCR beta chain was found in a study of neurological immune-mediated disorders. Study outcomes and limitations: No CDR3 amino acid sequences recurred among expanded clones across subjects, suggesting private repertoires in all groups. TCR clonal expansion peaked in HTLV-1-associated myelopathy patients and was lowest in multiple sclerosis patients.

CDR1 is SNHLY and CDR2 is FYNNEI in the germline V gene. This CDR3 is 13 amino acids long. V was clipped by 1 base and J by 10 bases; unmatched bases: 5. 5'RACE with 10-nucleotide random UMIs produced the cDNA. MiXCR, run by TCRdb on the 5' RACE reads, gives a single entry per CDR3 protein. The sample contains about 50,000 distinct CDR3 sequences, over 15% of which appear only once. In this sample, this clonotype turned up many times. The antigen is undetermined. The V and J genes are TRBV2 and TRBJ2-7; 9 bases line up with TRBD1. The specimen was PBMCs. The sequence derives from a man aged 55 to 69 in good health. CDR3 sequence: CASSEGRTGVQYF. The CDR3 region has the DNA TGTGCCAGCAGTGAAGGGAGGACAGGGGTTCAGTACTTC.